The clone carrying this TCR beta chain was observed a few times. Its antigen remains unknown. The data were taken from a study of read filtering for tumor transcriptome and immune sequencing. Findings and caveats of the study: Dropping single-read clonotypes raised IR-seq and RNA-seq shared-clonotype correlation.

The CDR3 totals 13 residues. Per germline, CDR1 MNHEY and CDR2 SVGEGT. The germline V and J ends were trimmed by 5 bases and 5 bases, with 12 bases remaining between them. The library was built from approximately 400 ng RNA with molecular barcoded adaptors for alpha/delta and beta/gamma chains. Each CDR3 protein gets one entry after TCRdb re-called the reads with MiXCR. The sample has around 140,000 distinct CDR3 sequences; about 12% are singletons. This chain joins TRBV6-2 or TRBV6-3 and TRBJ1-2, with D maybe TRBD1 (5 bases). The sequenced sample was a population of CD138-negative cells sorted from bone marrow. This receptor was obtained from a donor at least 40 years old with multiple myeloma. The CDR3 is CASSDDSRYGYTF. CDR3 nucleotide sequence: TGTGCCAGCAGTGATGACAGCAGGTATGGCTACACCTTC.